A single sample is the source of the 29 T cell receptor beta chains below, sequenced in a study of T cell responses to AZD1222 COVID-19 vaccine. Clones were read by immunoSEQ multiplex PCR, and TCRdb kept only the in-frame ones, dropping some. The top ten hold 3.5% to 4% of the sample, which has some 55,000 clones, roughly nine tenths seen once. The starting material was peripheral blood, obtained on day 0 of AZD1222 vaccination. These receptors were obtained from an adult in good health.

Here the CDR3 reads CASRQGYEQYF. The CDR3 DNA sequence: TGTGCCAGCAGGCAGGGTTACGAGCAGTACTTC. The chain combines TRBV6-5 with TRBJ2-7; the D gene is possibly TRBD1 (5 bases). The ends were cut back, 6 bases at V and 4 bases at J, with 7 bases in the middle. The CDR3 sequence is 11 residues long. Germline V gene lookup returns CDR1 MNHEY and CDR2 SVGAGI.

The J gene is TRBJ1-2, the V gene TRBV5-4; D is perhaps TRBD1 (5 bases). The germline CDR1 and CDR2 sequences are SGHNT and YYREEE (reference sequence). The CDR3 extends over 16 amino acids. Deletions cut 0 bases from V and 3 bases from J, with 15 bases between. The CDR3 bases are TGTGCCAGCAGCTTGGCCGGGGCAGGAGGTGACTATGGCTACACCTTC. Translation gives CASSLAGAGGDYGYTF.

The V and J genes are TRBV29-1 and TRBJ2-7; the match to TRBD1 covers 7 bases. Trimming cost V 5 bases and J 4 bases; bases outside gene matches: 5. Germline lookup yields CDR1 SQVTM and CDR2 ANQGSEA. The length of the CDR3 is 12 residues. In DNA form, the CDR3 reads TGCAGCGTTCAACAGGGGACGTACGAGCAGTACTTC. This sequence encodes CSVQQGTYEQYF.

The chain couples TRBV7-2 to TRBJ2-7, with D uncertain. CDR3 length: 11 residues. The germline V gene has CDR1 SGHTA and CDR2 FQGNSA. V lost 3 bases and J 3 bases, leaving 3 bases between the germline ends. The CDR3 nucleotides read TGTGCCAGCAGCTTGTACTACGAGCAGTACTTC. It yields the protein CASSLYYEQYF.

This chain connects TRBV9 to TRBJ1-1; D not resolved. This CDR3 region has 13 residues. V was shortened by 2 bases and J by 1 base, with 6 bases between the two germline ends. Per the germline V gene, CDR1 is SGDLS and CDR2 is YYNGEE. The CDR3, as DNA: TGTGCCAGCAGCGTCGGGTGGAACACTGAAGCTTTCTTT. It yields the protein CASSVGWNTEAFF.

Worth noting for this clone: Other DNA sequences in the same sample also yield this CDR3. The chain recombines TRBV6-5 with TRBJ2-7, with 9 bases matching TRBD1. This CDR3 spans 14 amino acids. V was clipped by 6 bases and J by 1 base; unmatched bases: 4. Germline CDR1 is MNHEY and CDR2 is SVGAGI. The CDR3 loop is CASSSGQGSYEQYF. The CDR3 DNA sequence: TGTGCCAGCAGCTCGGGACAGGGTTCCTACGAGCAGTACTTC.

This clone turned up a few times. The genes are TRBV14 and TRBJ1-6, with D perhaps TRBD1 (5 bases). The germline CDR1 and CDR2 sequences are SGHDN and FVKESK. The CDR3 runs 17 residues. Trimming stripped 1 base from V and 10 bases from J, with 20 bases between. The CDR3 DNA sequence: TGTGCCAGCAGCCAAGCTGCCCGGGGCAGTATTGTGTCACCCCTCCACTTT. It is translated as CASSQAARGSIVSPLHF.

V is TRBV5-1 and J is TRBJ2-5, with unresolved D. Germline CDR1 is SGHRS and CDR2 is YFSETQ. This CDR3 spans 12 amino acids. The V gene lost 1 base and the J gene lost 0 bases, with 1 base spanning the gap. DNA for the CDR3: TGCGCCAGCAGCTTGAACCAAGAGACCCAGTACTTC. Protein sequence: CASSLNQETQYF.

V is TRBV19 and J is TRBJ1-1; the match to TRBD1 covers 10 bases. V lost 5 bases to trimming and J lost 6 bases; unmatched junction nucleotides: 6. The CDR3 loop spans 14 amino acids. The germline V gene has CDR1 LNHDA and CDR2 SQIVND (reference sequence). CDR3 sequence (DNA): TGTGCCAGTAGTGCTCGACAGGGGGCCCCTGAAGCTTTCTTT. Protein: CASSARQGAPEAFF.

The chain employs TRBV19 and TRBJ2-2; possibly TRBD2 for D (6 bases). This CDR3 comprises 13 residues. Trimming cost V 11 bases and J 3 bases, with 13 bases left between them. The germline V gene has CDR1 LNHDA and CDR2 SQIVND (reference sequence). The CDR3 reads CAARDFYTGELFF. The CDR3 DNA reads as TGTGCCGCTAGGGACTTTTACACCGGGGAGCTGTTTTTT.

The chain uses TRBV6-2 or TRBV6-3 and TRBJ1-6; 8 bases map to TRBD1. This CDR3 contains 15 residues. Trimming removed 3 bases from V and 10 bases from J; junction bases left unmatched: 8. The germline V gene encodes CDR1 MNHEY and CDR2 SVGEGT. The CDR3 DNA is TGTGCCAGCAGTTATAACGACAGGGGAATCTCACCCCTCCACTTT. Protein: CASSYNDRGISPLHF.

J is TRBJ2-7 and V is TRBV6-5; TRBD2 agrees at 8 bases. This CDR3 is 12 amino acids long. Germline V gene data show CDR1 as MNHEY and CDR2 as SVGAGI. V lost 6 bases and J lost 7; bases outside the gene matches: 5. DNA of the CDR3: TGTGCCAGCAGCCCGGGAGGGAGGGAGCAGTACTTC. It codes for CASSPGGREQYF.

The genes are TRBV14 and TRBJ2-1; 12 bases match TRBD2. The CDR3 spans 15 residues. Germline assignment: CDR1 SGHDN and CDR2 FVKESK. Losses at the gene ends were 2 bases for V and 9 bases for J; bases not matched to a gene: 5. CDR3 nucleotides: TGTGCCAGCAGCCAACTAGCGGGGGGGCGAGGTGAGCAGTTCTTC. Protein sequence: CASSQLAGGRGEQFF.

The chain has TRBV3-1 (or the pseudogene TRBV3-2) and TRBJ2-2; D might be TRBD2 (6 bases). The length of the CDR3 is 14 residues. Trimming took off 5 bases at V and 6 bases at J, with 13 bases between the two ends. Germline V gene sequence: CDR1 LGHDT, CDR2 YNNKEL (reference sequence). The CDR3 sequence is CASSSMGGSGELFF. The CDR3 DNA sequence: TGTGCCAGCAGCTCAATGGGGGGTTCCGGGGAGCTGTTTTTT.

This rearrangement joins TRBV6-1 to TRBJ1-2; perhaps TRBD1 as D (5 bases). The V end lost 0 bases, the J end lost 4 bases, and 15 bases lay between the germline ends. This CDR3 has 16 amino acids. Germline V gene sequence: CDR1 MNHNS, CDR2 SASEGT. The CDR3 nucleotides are TGTGCCAGCAGTGAAGCAAGCAGGGAAGAAGGCTATGGCTACACCTTC. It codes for CASSEASREEGYGYTF.

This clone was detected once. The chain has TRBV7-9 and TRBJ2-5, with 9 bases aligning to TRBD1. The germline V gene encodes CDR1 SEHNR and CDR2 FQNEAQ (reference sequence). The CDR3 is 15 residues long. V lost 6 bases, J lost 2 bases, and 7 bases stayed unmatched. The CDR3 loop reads CASRSQGARQETQYF. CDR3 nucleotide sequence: TGTGCCAGCAGGTCACAGGGGGCAAGGCAAGAGACCCAGTACTTC. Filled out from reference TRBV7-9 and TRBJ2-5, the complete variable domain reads DTGVSQNPRHKITKRGQNVTFRCDPISEHNRLYWYRQTLGQGPEFLTYFQNEAQLEKSRLLSDRFSAERPKGSFSTLEIQRTEQGDSAMYLCASRSQGARQETQYFGPGTRLLVL.

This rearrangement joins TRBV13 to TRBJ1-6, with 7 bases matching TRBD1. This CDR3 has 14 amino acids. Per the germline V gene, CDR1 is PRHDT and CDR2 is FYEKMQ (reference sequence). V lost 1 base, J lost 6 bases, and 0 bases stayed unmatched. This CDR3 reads CASSLDRGNSPLHF. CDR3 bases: TGTGCCAGCAGCTTAGACAGGGGTAATTCACCCCTCCACTTT.

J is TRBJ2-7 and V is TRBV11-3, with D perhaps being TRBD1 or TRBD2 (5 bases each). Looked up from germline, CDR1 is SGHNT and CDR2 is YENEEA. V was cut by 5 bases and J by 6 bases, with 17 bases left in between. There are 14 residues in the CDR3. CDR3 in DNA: TGTGCCAGCAGCCAAGAGGGGTTGGGTTTCGAGCAGTACTTC. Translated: CASSQEGLGFEQYF.

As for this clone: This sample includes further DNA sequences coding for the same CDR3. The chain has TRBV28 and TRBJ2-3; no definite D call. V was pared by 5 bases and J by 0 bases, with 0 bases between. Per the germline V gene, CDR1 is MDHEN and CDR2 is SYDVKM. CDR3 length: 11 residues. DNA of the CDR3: TGTGCCAGCAGTAGCACAGATACGCAGTATTTT. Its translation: CASSSTDTQYF.

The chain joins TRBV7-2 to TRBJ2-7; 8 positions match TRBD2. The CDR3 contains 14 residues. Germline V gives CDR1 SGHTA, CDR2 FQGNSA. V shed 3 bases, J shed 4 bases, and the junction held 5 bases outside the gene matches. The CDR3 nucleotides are TGTGCCAGCAGCTTTACTAGCGGCGATTACGAGCAGTACTTC. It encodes CASSFTSGDYEQYF.

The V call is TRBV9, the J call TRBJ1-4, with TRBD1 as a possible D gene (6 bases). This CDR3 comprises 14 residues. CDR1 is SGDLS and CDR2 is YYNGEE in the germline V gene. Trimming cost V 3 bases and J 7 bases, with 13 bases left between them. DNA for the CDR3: TGTGCCAGCAGCGCACAGGGAGGGATTGAAAAACTGTTTTTT. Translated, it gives CASSAQGGIEKLFF.

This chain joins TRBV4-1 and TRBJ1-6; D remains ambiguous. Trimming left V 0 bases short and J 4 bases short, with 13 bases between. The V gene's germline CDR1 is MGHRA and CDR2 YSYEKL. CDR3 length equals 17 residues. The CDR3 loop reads CASSQEPRTDYNSPLHF. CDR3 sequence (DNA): TGCGCCAGCAGCCAAGAACCCAGGACGGATTATAATTCACCCCTCCACTTT.

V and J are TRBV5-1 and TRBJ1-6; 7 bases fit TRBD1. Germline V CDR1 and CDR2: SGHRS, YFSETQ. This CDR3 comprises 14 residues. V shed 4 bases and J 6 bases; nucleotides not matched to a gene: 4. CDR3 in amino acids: CASSPGDSNSPLHF. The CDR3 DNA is TGCGCCAGCAGCCCCGGGGACAGTAATTCACCCCTCCACTTT.

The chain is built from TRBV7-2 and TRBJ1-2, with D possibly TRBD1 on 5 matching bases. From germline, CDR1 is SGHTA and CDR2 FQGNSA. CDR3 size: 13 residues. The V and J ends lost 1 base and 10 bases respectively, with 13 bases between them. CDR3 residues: CASSLVLRDDYTF. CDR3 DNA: TGTGCCAGCAGCTTAGTTCTCCGGGACGACTACACCTTC.

The CDR3 DNA reads TGTGCCTGGAGGTTACAGGGGGTTGGCCAGCCCCAGCATTTT. Translating gives CAWRLQGVGQPQHF. This chain connects TRBV30 to TRBJ1-5, with TRBD1 identical over 8 bases. J gave up 7 bases and V 3 bases, and 8 bases lay outside the gene matches. Germline V gene data show CDR1 as GTSNPN and CDR2 as SVGIG (reference sequence). The CDR3 consists of 14 residues.

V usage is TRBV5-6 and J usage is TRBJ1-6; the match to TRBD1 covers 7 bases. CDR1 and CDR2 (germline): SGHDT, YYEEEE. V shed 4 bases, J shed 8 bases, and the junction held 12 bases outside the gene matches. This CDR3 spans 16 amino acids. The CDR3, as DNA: TGTGCCAGCAGCCTACTGGACAGGACGGAGCATTCACCCCTCCACTTT. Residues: CASSLLDRTEHSPLHF.

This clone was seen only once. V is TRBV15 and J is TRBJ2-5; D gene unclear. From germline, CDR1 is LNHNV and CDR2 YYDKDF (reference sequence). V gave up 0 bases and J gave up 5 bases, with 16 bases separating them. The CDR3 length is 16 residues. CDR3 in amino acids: CATSRDRTAGQETQYF. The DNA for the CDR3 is TGTGCCACCAGCAGAGATCGTACGGCAGGTCAGGAGACCCAGTACTTC.

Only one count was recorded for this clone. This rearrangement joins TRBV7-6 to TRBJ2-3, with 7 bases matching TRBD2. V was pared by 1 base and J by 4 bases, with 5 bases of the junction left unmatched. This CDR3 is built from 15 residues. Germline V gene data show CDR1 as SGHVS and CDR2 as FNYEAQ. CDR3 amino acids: CASSLENLAADTQYF. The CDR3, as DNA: TGTGCCAGCAGCTTAGAGAACCTAGCGGCAGATACGCAGTATTTT. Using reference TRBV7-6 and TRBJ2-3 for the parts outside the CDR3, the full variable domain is GAGVSQSPRYKVTKRGQDVALRCDPISGHVSLYWYRQALGQGPEFLTYFNYEAQQDKSGLPNDRFSAERPEGSISTLTIQRTEQRDSAMYRCASSLENLAADTQYFGPGTRLTVL.

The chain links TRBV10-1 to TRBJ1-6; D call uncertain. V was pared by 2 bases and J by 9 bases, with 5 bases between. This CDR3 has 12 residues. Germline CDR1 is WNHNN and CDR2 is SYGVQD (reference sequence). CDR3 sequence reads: CASSEDRSPLHF. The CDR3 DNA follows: TGCGCCAGCAGTGAGGACCGTTCACCCCTCCACTTT.